A single sample gave rise to the 8 T cell receptor beta chains below, sequenced in a study of early T cells in non-severe SARS-CoV-2 infection. TCRdb re-called the 5' RACE reads with MiXCR, one entry per CDR3 protein. Among 30,000 to 40,000 distinct CDR3 sequences listed, 5.5% to 7.5% were seen once. Sample: whole blood. These receptors all come from an adult who was a healthcare worker with PCR-confirmed SARS-CoV-2 infection or an uninfected control (not recorded which).

This clonotype has at least ten counts. The V call is TRBV28, the J call TRBJ1-2; D gene uncertain. The CDR3 contains 14 residues. Looked up from germline, CDR1 is MDHEN and CDR2 is SYDVKM. Trimming shortened V by 2 bases and J by 4 bases, and 11 bases separated the two germline ends. The CDR3 sequence is CASSLGSTVYGYTF. The DNA of the CDR3 is TGTGCCAGCAGTTTAGGGTCTACTGTCTATGGCTACACCTTC.

This clonotype was observed many times. This chain connects TRBV7-2 to TRBJ1-1; maybe TRBD1 (5 bases). CDR1 SGHTA and CDR2 FQGNSA come from the germline V gene. The V end lost 5 bases, the J end lost 0 bases, and 13 bases lay between the germline ends. The CDR3 extends over 15 amino acids. DNA for the CDR3: TGTGCCAGCAGCCTACCCCCGACAGTGAACACTGAAGCTTTCTTT. It encodes CASSLPPTVNTEAFF.

This clonotype was observed at least ten times. V usage is TRBV20-1 and J usage is TRBJ2-3, with D unclear. This CDR3 contains 15 residues. From germline, CDR1 is DFQATT and CDR2 SNEGSKA (reference sequence). Trimming left V 0 bases short and J 0 bases short, with 10 bases between. The CDR3 DNA follows: TGCAGTGCTAGAGATGGCGGTACTAGCACAGATACGCAGTATTTT. This encodes CSARDGGTSTDTQYF.

This clonotype was counted ten times or more. The rearrangement joins TRBV20-1 to TRBJ2-1; the D gene is possibly TRBD2 (7 bases). Germline V lookup: CDR1 DFQATT, CDR2 SNEGSKA (reference sequence). V gave up 0 bases and J gave up 6 bases, with 15 bases separating them. The CDR3 runs 15 residues. In nucleotides, the CDR3 is TGCAGTGCTAGAGATGTAGAGGGGGGGAGCAATGAGCAGTTCTTC. It translates to CSARDVEGGSNEQFF.

In this sample, this clonotype turned up many times. The rearrangement joins TRBV20-1 to TRBJ2-4; the match to TRBD2 covers 8 bases. This CDR3 has 18 residues. Germline trimming cut 5 bases from V and 0 bases from J; bases unmatched to any gene: 15. Per the germline V gene, CDR1 is DFQATT and CDR2 is SNEGSKA (reference sequence). DNA of the CDR3: TGCAGTGCTCTCACCGGGACTAGAGGACTTATAGCCAAAAACATTCAGTACTTC. The encoded protein is CSALTGTRGLIAKNIQYF.

This clonotype has only a few counts. V usage is TRBV5-1 and J usage is TRBJ2-1; D possibly corresponds to TRBD1 (6 bases). The CDR3 is 15 residues long. V lost 4 bases to trimming and J lost 3 bases, with 14 bases between them. In germline, CDR1 is SGHRS, CDR2 YFSETQ. This CDR3 is CASSAVRTDYNEQFF. CDR3 DNA: TGCGCCAGCAGCGCGGTGCGGACAGACTACAATGAGCAGTTCTTC.

This sequence joins TRBV7-6 and TRBJ2-5; no clear D. The CDR3 is made up of 15 amino acids. The germline V gene has CDR1 SGHVS and CDR2 FNYEAQ. The V end lost 1 base, the J end lost 0 bases, and 9 bases lay between the germline ends. The CDR3 DNA is TGTGCCAGCAGCTTAGAGTCACATCACCAAGAGACCCAGTACTTC. Its translation: CASSLESHHQETQYF.

This clonotype was seen ten or more times. This sequence joins TRBV12-3 or TRBV12-4 and TRBJ1-3; D call uncertain. V lost 6 bases, J lost 0 bases, and 9 bases lay in between. This CDR3 region has 14 residues. This chain's CDR3 is CASSLRFSGNTIYF. Written as DNA, the CDR3 is TGTGCCAGCAGCTTACGGTTCTCTGGAAACACCATATATTTT.